This entry features one TCR beta chain sequence. Its antigen remains unknown. This entry comes from a study of blood T cells in healthy people across ages. Study-wide points: More naive CD4+ cells and higher diversity were found in long-lived than in aged donors.

Next came a second PCR, run for about 7 to 12 cycles, which used a sample-barcoded 5' primer along with a J-beta primer mix. No fewer than 3 million CDR3-containing paired-end reads came from each sample. TCRdb re-called the 5' RACE reads through MiXCR, storing one row per CDR3 protein. The table records roughly 1,000,000 distinct CDR3 sequences, roughly 24% of them present only once. Germline CDR1 LGHNA, CDR2 YNFKEQ. The CDR3 loop spans 13 amino acids. V dropped 0 bases and J dropped 2 bases, with 4 bases sitting between them. A further study also used this sample, focusing on T cells of mothers and their children. That study reports: When the second PCR was run, its M1S primer added sample barcodes and 2-4 random nucleotides.

The chain has TRBV4-2 and TRBJ2-5; no clear D. Sequencing was carried out using blood. This receptor was identified in a girl under 10 years old in good health. The CDR3 reads CASSQDAQETQYF. The CDR3 nucleotides read TGTGCCAGCAGCCAAGATGCGCAAGAGACCCAGTACTTC.